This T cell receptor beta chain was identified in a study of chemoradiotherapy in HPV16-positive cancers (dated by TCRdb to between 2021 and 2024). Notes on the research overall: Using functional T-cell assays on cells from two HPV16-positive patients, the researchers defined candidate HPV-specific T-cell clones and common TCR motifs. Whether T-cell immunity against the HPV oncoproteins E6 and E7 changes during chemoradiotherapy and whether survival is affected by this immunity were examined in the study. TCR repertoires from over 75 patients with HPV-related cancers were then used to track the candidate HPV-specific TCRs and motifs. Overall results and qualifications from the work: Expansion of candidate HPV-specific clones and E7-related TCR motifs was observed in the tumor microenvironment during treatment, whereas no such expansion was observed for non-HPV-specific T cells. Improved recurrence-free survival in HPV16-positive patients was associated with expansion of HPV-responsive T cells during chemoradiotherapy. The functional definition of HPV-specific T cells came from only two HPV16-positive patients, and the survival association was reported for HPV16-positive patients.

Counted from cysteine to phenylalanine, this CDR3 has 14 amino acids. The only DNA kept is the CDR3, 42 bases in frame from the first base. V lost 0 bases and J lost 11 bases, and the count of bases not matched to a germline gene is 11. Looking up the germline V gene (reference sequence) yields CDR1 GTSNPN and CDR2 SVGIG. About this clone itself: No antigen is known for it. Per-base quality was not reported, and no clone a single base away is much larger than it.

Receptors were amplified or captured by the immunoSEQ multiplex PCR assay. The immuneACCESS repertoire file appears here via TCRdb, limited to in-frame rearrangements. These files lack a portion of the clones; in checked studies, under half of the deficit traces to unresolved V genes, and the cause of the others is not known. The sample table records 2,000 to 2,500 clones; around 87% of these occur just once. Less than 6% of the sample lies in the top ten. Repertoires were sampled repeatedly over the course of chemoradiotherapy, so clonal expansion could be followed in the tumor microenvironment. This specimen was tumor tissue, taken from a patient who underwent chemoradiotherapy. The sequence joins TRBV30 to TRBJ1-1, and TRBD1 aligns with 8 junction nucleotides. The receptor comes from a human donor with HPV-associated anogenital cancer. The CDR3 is CAWSVQSQGACAFF. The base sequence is TGTGCCTGGAGTGTACAATCGCAGGGGGCTTGTGCTTTCTTT.